The clone carrying this T cell receptor (beta chain) was detected a few times. This sample was included in a study of identical twins. cDNA molecules carried unique molecular identifiers, and template switching added a universal primer site. MiXCR, applied by TCRdb to the 5' RACE reads, yields one record per CDR3 protein. The sample shows nearly 200,000 distinct CDR3 sequences, more than 15% of them seen only once. The sample also formed part of further work on T cells expressing NK-cell markers.

Sequencing was performed on CD8+ T cells sorted from blood. The sequence derives from a woman younger than 35 in good health.

For the CDR3, the DNA is TGCGCCAGCAGTGCGGCGGCCGAAGAGACCCAGTACTTC. It translates to CASSAAAEETQYF. The V and J genes are TRBV5-1 and TRBJ2-5; unclear D gene. CDR3 size: 13 residues. Germline CDR1 reads SGHRS; CDR2 reads YFSETQ. Trimming left V 5 bases short and J 3 bases short, with 11 bases between.